This passage covers 17 T cell receptor beta chains from one sample sequenced in a study of CD8 T cells in ankylosing spondylitis. A single record per CDR3 protein comes from TCRdb applying MiXCR to the 5' RACE reads. The sample shows approximately 210,000 distinct CDR3 sequences, around 13% of them seen only once. The specimen was blood, either unsorted or a sorted T cell fraction (not recorded which). Receptors originate from a male donor with ankylosing spondylitis or in good health (not recorded which).

This clonotype was counted between two and nine times. The rearrangement joins TRBV29-1 to TRBJ2-5, with TRBD2 matching 13 bases. Trimming at V came to 3 bases and at J to 3 bases, leaving 4 bases not matched to a gene. The germline CDR1 and CDR2 sequences are SQVTM and ANQGSEA. This CDR3 contains 15 residues. CDR3 residues: CSVDILAGGKETQYF. In DNA form, the CDR3 reads TGCAGCGTTGATATACTAGCGGGAGGGAAAGAGACCCAGTACTTC.

The table lists this clonotype with many counts. The chain has TRBV7-8 and TRBJ2-3, with D possibly TRBD2 on 6 matching bases. Trimming removed 1 base at V and 5 bases at J, with 19 bases between. Per germline, CDR1 SGHVS and CDR2 FQNEAQ. This CDR3 has 17 residues. The CDR3 DNA follows: TGTGCCAGCAGCTTAGTAGGGCGGGACCAACGGCAAGATACGCAGTATTTT. Translating gives CASSLVGRDQRQDTQYF.

This clonotype was seen a handful of times. The rearrangement links TRBV30 to TRBJ1-1; D may be TRBD1 (5 bases). Trimming stripped 3 bases from V and 0 bases from J, with 14 bases between. This CDR3 has 15 amino acids. CDR1 is GTSNPN, CDR2 SVGIG, per germline (reference sequence). The CDR3 spells CAWSWGDSMNTEAFF. Written as DNA, the CDR3 is TGTGCCTGGAGCTGGGGAGACAGCATGAACACTGAAGCTTTCTTT.

This chain connects TRBV12-3 or TRBV12-4 to TRBJ2-3; 7 nucleotides agree with TRBD2. Trimming took 3 bases from V and 5 from J; bases not matched to a gene: 8. The CDR3 contains 15 residues. CDR3 region: CASSFSGKDKDTQYF. The CDR3 DNA follows: TGTGCCAGCAGTTTCAGCGGGAAAGATAAAGATACGCAGTATTTT.

This chain links TRBV5-6 with TRBJ1-4, with unresolved D. V dropped 1 base and J dropped 0 bases, with 7 bases sitting between them. CDR3 length equals 15 residues. Germline-derived CDR1 and CDR2 are SGHDT and YYEEEE. The DNA for the CDR3 is TGTGCCAGCAGCTTGCTCCCGGCAACTAATGAAAAACTGTTTTTT. Protein product: CASSLLPATNEKLFF.

The V and J genes are TRBV4-1 and TRBJ2-3, with D perhaps being TRBD1 or TRBD2 (6 bases each). Trimming cost V 1 base and J 4 bases, with 12 bases left between them. This CDR3 region has 15 residues. Germline CDR1 and CDR2: MGHRA and YSYEKL. The CDR3 loop reads CASSQVGGLADTQYF. Here the CDR3 DNA reads TGCGCCAGCAGCCAAGTTGGGGGGCTGGCAGATACGCAGTATTTT.

In its sample, this clonotype was seen a few times. This CDR3 is CASSQRAGGPDTQYF. The CDR3 nucleotides are TGTGCCAGCAGCCAAAGGGCGGGAGGGCCGGATACGCAGTATTTT. V gene TRBV4-2 combines with J gene TRBJ2-3; TRBD2 matches 9 bases. Germline lookup yields CDR1 LGHNA and CDR2 YNFKEQ. The CDR3 consists of 15 residues. V was pared by 2 bases and J by 6 bases, with 6 bases of the junction left unmatched.

This clonotype occurred a few times. The chain carries TRBV2 and TRBJ2-1; a possible D gene is TRBD2 (6 bases). This CDR3 contains 16 residues. Trimming left V 2 bases short and J 2 bases short, with 13 bases between. Germline V gene data show CDR1 as SNHLY and CDR2 as FYNNEI. The CDR3, as DNA: TGTGCCAGCAGTGAATTTTTGGGGGGAACCTACAATGAGCAGTTCTTC. This codes for CASSEFLGGTYNEQFF. The entire variable domain, with the rest obtained from reference TRBV2 and TRBJ2-1, is as follows: EPEVTQTPSHQVTQMGQEVILRCVPISNHLYFYWYRQILGQKVEFLVSFYNNEISEKSEIFDDQFSVERPDGSNFTLKIRSTKLEDSAMYFCASSEFLGGTYNEQFFGPGTRLTVL.

This chain links TRBV5-1 with TRBJ2-7, with D unclear. This CDR3 comprises 14 residues. The V gene's germline CDR1 is SGHRS and CDR2 YFSETQ. The V and J ends lost 0 bases and 2 bases respectively, with 9 bases between them. The CDR3 reads CASSLEDGTYEQYF. CDR3 nucleotide sequence: TGCGCCAGCAGCTTGGAGGACGGTACCTACGAGCAGTACTTC.

This clonotype was seen more than once but under ten times. V gene TRBV4-1 combines with J gene TRBJ2-7; TRBD1 matches at 11 bases. The CDR3 length is 15 residues. Trimming cost V 2 bases and J 7 bases; bases outside gene matches: 7. Looked up from germline, CDR1 is MGHRA and CDR2 is YSYEKL. The CDR3 loop reads CASSQLGQGAGEQYF. The DNA for the CDR3 is TGCGCCAGCAGCCAACTCGGACAGGGGGCTGGGGAGCAGTACTTC.

Only a few counts were recorded for this clonotype. V and J are TRBV11-1 and TRBJ2-6; weak D call: TRBD1 (6 bases). The CDR3 is 15 amino acids. CDR1 is SGHAT, CDR2 FQDESV, per germline (reference sequence). Trimming shortened V by 5 bases and J by 1 base, and 9 bases separated the two germline ends. CDR3 bases: TGTGCCAGCAGCAGAGGACAGTCTGGGGCCAACGTCCTGACTTTC. It is translated as CASSRGQSGANVLTF.

V is TRBV4-1 and J is TRBJ2-1; no clear D gene. The CDR3 length is 12 residues. Trimming took 1 base from V and 7 from J, leaving 5 bases between them. CDR1 and CDR2 (germline): MGHRA, YSYEKL. CDR3 coding DNA: TGCGCCAGCAGCCAAGTTTTTAATGAGCAGTTCTTC. It specifies CASSQVFNEQFF.

This clonotype was counted at least ten times. This chain joins TRBV12-3 or TRBV12-4 and TRBJ1-6; D remains ambiguous. V lost 3 bases and J 7 bases, leaving 13 bases between the germline ends. This CDR3 is 15 amino acids long. CDR3 loop: CASSFSPSVNSPLHF. The CDR3 region has the DNA TGTGCCAGCAGTTTCTCTCCCAGTGTGAATTCACCCCTCCACTTT.

V and J are TRBV9 and TRBJ2-3; 12 nucleotides match TRBD1. The CDR3 runs 20 residues. Germline CDR1 SGDLS, CDR2 YYNGEE. J was trimmed by 2 bases and V by 3 bases; bases with no gene match: 16. The CDR3 coding sequence is TGTGCCAGCAGCGGGACCGGGACAGGGGGCGCCGCAGGTGACACAGATACGCAGTATTTT. Its translation is CASSGTGTGGAAGDTDTQYF.

This clonotype was seen at least ten times. V gene TRBV25-1 combines with J gene TRBJ2-7; 9 nucleotides match TRBD1. V lost 4 bases, J lost 0 bases, and 4 bases stayed unmatched. From germline, CDR1 is MGHDK and CDR2 SYGVNS. The CDR3 covers 15 residues. Here the CDR3 reads CASSVGTGPSYEQYF. CDR3 DNA: TGTGCCAGCAGTGTTGGGACAGGGCCCTCCTACGAGCAGTACTTC.

This clonotype appeared a few times. The chain is built from TRBV12-3 or TRBV12-4 and TRBJ1-1; TRBD1 might be the D (5 bases). The CDR3 is 14 residues long. Trimming took off 5 bases at V and 7 bases at J, with 17 bases between the two ends. The CDR3 DNA reads as TGTGCCAGCAGTCCCACGACAGTGGGTAGTGAAGCTTTCTTT. This encodes CASSPTTVGSEAFF.

This clonotype was observed a single time. The chain recombines TRBV27 with TRBJ1-1, with no clear D. Trimming left V 5 bases short and J 11 bases short, with 21 bases between. CDR1 is MNHEY and CDR2 is SMNVEV in the germline V gene (reference sequence). CDR3 length: 14 residues. The CDR3, as DNA: TGTGCCAGCAGTAGGCGGGCGCGGTTAGATGAGGCTTTCTTT. Translating it yields CASSRRARLDEAFF.